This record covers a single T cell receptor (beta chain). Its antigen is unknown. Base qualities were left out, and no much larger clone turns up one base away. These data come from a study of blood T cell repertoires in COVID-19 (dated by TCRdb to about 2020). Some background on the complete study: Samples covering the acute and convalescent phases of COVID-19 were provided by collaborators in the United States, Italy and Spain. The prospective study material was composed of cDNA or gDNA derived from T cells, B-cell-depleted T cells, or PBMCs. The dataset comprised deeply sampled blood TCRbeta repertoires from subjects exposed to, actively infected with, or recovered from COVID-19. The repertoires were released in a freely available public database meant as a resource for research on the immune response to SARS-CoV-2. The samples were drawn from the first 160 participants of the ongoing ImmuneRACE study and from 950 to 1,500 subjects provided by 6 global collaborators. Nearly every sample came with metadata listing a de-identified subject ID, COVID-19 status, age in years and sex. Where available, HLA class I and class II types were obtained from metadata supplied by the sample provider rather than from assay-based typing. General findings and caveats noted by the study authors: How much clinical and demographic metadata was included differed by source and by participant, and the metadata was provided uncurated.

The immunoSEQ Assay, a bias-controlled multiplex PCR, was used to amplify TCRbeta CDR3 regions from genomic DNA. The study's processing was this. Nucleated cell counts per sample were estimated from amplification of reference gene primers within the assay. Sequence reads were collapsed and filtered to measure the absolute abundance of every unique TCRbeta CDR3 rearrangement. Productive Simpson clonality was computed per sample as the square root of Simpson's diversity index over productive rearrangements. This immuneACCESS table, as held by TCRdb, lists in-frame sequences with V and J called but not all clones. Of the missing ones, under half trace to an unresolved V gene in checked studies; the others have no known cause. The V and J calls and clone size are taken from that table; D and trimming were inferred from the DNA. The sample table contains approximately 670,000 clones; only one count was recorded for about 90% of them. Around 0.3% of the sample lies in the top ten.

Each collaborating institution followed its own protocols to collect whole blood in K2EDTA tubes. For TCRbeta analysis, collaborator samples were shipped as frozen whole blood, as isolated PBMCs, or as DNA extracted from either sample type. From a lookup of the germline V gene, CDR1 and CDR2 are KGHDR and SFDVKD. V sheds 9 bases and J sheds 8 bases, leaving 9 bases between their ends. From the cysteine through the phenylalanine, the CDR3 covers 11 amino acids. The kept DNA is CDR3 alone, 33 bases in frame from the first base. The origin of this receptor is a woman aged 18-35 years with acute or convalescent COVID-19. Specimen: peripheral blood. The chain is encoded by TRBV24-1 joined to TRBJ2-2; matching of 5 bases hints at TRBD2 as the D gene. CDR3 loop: CATGTGGELFF. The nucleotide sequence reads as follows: TGTGCCACCGGTACGGGAGGGGAGCTGTTTTTT.